The clone carrying this T cell receptor (beta chain) appeared a few times. Its antigen remains unidentified. From germline, CDR1 is SNHLY and CDR2 FYNNEI. This CDR3 is 17 amino acids long. Trimming cost V 1 base and J 2 bases; bases outside gene matches: 5. Libraries were prepared by immunoSEQ multiplex PCR; TCRdb keeps only in-frame clonotypes and omits some of them. Here the sample spans more than 550,000 clones, just under 75% being singletons. These data are taken from a study of shared clonotypes between healthy human individuals. General observations from the study: Limited genetic and exposure-history diversity came from having few donors.

V is TRBV2 and J is TRBJ2-5; 12 positions agree with TRBD2. This clonotype was sampled from a woman aged 30 to 39 in good health. Sequencing was performed on memory CD4+ T cells sorted from blood. Sample subset: CD45RA-negative fraction. DNA for the CDR3: TGTGCCAGCAGTGAAGGTTTGCTAGCGGGAGGGCAAGAGACCCAGTACTTC. Protein: CASSEGLLAGGQETQYF.